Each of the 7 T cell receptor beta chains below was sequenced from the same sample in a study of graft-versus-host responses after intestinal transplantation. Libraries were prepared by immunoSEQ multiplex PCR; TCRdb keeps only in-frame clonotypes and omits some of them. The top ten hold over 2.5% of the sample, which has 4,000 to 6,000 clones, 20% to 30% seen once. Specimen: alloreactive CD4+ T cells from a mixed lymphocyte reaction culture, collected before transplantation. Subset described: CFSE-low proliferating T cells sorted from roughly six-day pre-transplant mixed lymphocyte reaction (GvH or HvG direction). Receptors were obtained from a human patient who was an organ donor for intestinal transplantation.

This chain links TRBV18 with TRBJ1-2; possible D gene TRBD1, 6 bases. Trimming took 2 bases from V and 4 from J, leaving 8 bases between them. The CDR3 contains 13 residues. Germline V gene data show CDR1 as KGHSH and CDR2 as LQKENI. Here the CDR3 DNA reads TGTGCCAGCTCACCAGACAGGCTCTATGGCTACACCTTC. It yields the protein CASSPDRLYGYTF. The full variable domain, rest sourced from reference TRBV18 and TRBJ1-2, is NAGVMQNPRHLVRRRGQEARLRCSPMKGHSHVYWYRQLPEEGLKFMVYLQKENIIDESGMPKERFSAEFPKEGPSILRIQQVVRGDSAAYFCASSPDRLYGYTFGSGTRLTVV.

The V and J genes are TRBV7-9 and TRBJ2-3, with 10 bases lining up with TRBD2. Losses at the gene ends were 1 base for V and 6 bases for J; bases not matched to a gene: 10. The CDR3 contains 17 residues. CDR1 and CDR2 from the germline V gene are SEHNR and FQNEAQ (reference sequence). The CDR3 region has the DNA TGTGCCAGCAGCTTAGTTAGCGGGGGGCCTTCTGAGGATACGCAGTATTTT. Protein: CASSLVSGGPSEDTQYF.

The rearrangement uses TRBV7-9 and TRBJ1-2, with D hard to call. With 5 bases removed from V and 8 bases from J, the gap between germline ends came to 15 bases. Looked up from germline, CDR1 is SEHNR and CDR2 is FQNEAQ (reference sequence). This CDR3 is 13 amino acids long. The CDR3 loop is CASSPYGLRGYTF. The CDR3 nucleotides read TGTGCCAGCAGCCCGTATGGACTGAGGGGCTACACCTTC. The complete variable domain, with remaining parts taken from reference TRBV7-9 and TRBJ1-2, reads DTGVSQNPRHKITKRGQNVTFRCDPISEHNRLYWYRQTLGQGPEFLTYFQNEAQLEKSRLLSDRFSAERPKGSFSTLEIQRTEQGDSAMYLCASSPYGLRGYTFGSGTRLTVV.

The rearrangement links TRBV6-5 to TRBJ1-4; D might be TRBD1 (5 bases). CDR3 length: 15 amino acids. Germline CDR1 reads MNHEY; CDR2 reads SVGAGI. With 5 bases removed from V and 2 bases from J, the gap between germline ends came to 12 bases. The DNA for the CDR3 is TGTGCCAGCAGTCTCACAGGAGGGACTAATGAAAAACTGTTTTTT. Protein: CASSLTGGTNEKLFF.

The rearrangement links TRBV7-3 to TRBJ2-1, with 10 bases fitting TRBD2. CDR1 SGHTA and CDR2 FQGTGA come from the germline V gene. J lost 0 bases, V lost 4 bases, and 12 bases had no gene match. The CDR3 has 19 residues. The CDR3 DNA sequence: TGTGCCAGCAGCTCGACTAGCGGGCTTGGTCCGAGCTCCTACAATGAGCAGTTCTTC. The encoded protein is CASSSTSGLGPSSYNEQFF. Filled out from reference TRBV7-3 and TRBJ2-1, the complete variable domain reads GAGVSQTPSNKVTEKGKYVELRCDPISGHTALYWYRQSLGQGPEFLIYFQGTGAADDSGLPNDRFFAVRPEGSVSTLKIQRTERGDSAVYLCASSSTSGLGPSSYNEQFFGPGTRLTVL.

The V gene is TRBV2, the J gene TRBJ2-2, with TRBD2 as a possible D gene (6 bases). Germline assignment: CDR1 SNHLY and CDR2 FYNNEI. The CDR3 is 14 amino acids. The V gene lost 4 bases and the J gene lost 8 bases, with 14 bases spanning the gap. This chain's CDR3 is CASSVVAGRGELFF. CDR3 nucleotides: TGTGCCAGCAGTGTCGTTGCGGGGCGAGGGGAGCTGTTTTTT.

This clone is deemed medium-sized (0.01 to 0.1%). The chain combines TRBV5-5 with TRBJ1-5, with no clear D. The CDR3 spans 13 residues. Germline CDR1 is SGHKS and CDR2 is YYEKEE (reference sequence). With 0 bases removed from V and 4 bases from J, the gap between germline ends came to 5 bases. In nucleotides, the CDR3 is TGTGCCAGCAGCTTGGACAAAAATCAGCCCCAGCATTTT. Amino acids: CASSLDKNQPQHF. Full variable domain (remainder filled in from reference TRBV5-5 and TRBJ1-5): DAGVTQSPTHLIKTRGQQVTLRCSPISGHKSVSWYQQVLGQGPQFIFQYYEKEERGRGNFPDRFSARQFPNYSSELNVNALLLGDSALYLCASSLDKNQPQHFGDGTRLSIL.